A single sample is the source of the 10 T cell receptor beta chains below, sequenced in a study of blood T cell repertoires in COVID-19. Here immunoSEQ multiplex PCR was the method, and the copy in TCRdb shows in-frame clones only, minus some. The sample contains under 100,000 clones, about 82% of which appear only once. Sequences were obtained from peripheral blood. The receptor set was obtained from a woman aged 70-85 years with active or convalescent COVID-19.

The chain carries TRBV6-1 and TRBJ2-1; 7 bases align to TRBD1. Germline lookup yields CDR1 MNHNS and CDR2 SASEGT. The CDR3 has 16 amino acids. Trimming cost V 1 base and J 4 bases; bases outside gene matches: 7. The CDR3 reads CASSEETGILYNEQFF. The CDR3 coding sequence is TGTGCCAGCAGTGAAGAGACAGGGATTCTATACAATGAGCAGTTCTTC.

The chain joins TRBV27 to TRBJ2-7; D may be TRBD2 (5 bases). The CDR3 spans 13 residues. V lost 8 bases and J 1 base, leaving 12 bases between the germline ends. Germline CDR1 is MNHEY and CDR2 is SMNVEV (reference sequence). The CDR3 nucleotides are TGTGCCAGCGGAACAAGGAGGTCCTACGAGCAGTACTTC. This gives the protein CASGTRRSYEQYF.

The rearrangement joins TRBV5-1 to TRBJ2-7; weak D call: TRBD2 (6 bases). Trimming left V 5 bases short and J 1 base short, with 13 bases between. The germline CDR1 and CDR2 sequences are SGHRS and YFSETQ. The CDR3 is made up of 14 amino acids. The CDR3 region has the DNA TGCGCCAGCAGAAGGAAGGAGGGGTCCTACGAGCAGTACTTC. Translated, it gives CASRRKEGSYEQYF.

The chain links TRBV7-9 to TRBJ2-3; the match to TRBD1 covers 7 bases. CDR3 length: 15 residues. Germline V CDR1 and CDR2: SEHNR, FQNEAQ (reference sequence). The junction had 9 bases not matched to a gene; V was cut back by 5 bases and J by 4 bases. DNA of the CDR3: TGTGCCAGCAGCCCAAGACAGGGAGTCGCAGATACGCAGTATTTT. This sequence encodes CASSPRQGVADTQYF.

This clone was observed a handful of times. V usage is TRBV9 and J usage is TRBJ1-1, with TRBD1 matching 11 bases. This CDR3 is 16 amino acids long. Per the germline V gene, CDR1 is SGDLS and CDR2 is YYNGEE. Trimming removed 4 bases from V and 0 bases from J; junction bases left unmatched: 5. CDR3 in amino acids: CASSRTGGRMNTEAFF. The CDR3 DNA sequence: TGTGCCAGCAGCCGGACAGGGGGCAGGATGAACACTGAAGCTTTCTTT.

The rearrangement joins TRBV18 to TRBJ2-2, with TRBD1 as a possible D gene (5 bases). Per the germline V gene, CDR1 is KGHSH and CDR2 is LQKENI. This CDR3 contains 15 residues. The V end was cut by 7 bases, the J end by 4 bases, with 16 bases between. CDR3 protein: CASYAQQVRTGELFF. CDR3 in DNA: TGTGCCAGCTACGCCCAACAGGTCCGCACCGGGGAGCTGTTTTTT.

This clone was detected a few times. J is TRBJ2-7 and V is TRBV15, with TRBD1 as a possible D gene (6 bases). V lost 0 bases, J lost 2 bases, and 11 bases lay in between. Germline V gives CDR1 LNHNV, CDR2 YYDKDF (reference sequence). The CDR3 spans 15 residues. This chain's CDR3 is CATSREGGGAYEQYF. CDR3 in DNA: TGTGCCACCAGCAGAGAAGGTGGGGGCGCCTACGAGCAGTACTTC.

The V call is TRBV5-1, the J call TRBJ2-1; 8 bases line up with TRBD2. Germline V CDR1 and CDR2: SGHRS, YFSETQ. CDR3 length equals 16 residues. Trimming removed 0 bases from V and 0 bases from J; junction bases left unmatched: 2. The CDR3 sequence: CASSLGGGSSYNEQFF. The CDR3 DNA reads TGCGCCAGCAGCTTGGGCGGGGGGAGCTCCTACAATGAGCAGTTCTTC.

Comment on this clone: This sample also contains other DNA sequences that code for the same CDR3. This chain joins TRBV7-2 and TRBJ1-1; a possible D gene is TRBD1 (6 bases). The CDR3 sequence is 13 residues long. The germline CDR1 and CDR2 sequences are SGHTA and FQGNSA. V was pared by 3 bases and J by 1 base, with 6 bases between. Written as DNA, the CDR3 is TGTGCCAGCAGCTTGGGACAGAACACTGAAGCTTTCTTT. This translates into CASSLGQNTEAFF.

V is TRBV4-2 and J is TRBJ2-3; D might be TRBD2 (7 bases). This CDR3 has 18 amino acids. Deletions cut 1 base from V and 3 bases from J, with 20 bases between. Germline V gene data show CDR1 as LGHNA and CDR2 as YNFKEQ. This CDR3 is CASSQAFSGGTKTDTQYF. The CDR3 DNA reads as TGTGCCAGCAGCCAAGCTTTTTCGGGGGGCACCAAAACAGATACGCAGTATTTT.